A selection of T cell receptor beta chains follows, all from one sample in a study of radiotherapy plus CTLA-4 blockade in lung cancer. This table comes from immunoSEQ multiplex PCR, and its TCRdb copy is limited to in-frame clones, with some not included. The sample includes some 60,000 clones, just over 75% seen only once; the top ten take 3% to 4%. The sequenced sample was peripheral blood, obtained from a patient treated with radiotherapy plus ipilimumab. All receptors derive from a human donor with non-small cell lung cancer who had a partial response to radiotherapy plus ipilimumab. Both conserved end residues are part of each CDR3. A D gene is named only where the DNA matches it firmly. The size of a clone is reported for some rows only, either as once, few or many, or as a class for expanded clones.

D gene: TRBD1; V gene: TRBV10-1; J gene: TRBJ2-1; clone size: -; CDR3 protein: CASSESTGGEQFF; CDR3 DNA: TGCGCCAGCAGTGAGTCGACAGGGGGTGAGCAGTTCTTC
D gene: TRBD2; V gene: TRBV7-8; J gene: TRBJ2-7; clone size: few; CDR3 protein: CASSLAGLAALTYEQYF; CDR3 DNA: TGTGCCAGCAGCTTAGCGGGACTAGCGGCACTCACCTACGAGCAGTACTTC
D gene: -; V gene: TRBV15; J gene: TRBJ2-3; clone size: few; CDR3 protein: CATSRPTGSTQYF; CDR3 DNA: TGTGCCACCAGCCGACCGACAGGAAGTACGCAGTATTTT
D gene: -; V gene: TRBV9; J gene: TRBJ2-2; clone size: -; CDR3 protein: CASSVDGGGTGELFF; CDR3 DNA: TGTGCCAGCAGCGTAGATGGGGGCGGGACCGGGGAGCTGTTTTTT
D gene: -; V gene: TRBV10-1; J gene: TRBJ1-2; clone size: -; CDR3 protein: CASSRQQNYGYTF; CDR3 DNA: TGCGCCAGCAGTAGACAGCAGAACTATGGCTACACCTTC
D gene: -; V gene: TRBV6-6; J gene: TRBJ1-2; clone size: -; CDR3 protein: CASTTPSTANYGYTF; CDR3 DNA: TGTGCCAGCACCACCCCTTCGACAGCTAACTATGGCTACACCTTC
D gene: -; V gene: TRBV6-1; J gene: TRBJ1-3; clone size: -; CDR3 protein: CASSESAGPGNTIYF; CDR3 DNA: TGTGCCAGCAGTGAAAGTGCAGGGCCTGGAAACACCATATATTTT
D gene: TRBD1; V gene: TRBV7-2; J gene: TRBJ2-2; clone size: -; CDR3 protein: CASSPQGQGSGELFF; CDR3 DNA: TGTGCCAGCAGCCCCCAGGGACAGGGTAGCGGGGAGCTGTTTTTT
D gene: -; V gene: TRBV6-1; J gene: TRBJ1-6; clone size: -; CDR3 protein: CASSPGVAYNSPLHF; CDR3 DNA: TGTGCCAGCAGTCCAGGGGTGGCCTATAATTCACCCCTCCACTTT
D gene: TRBD1; V gene: TRBV25-1; J gene: TRBJ1-6; clone size: -; CDR3 protein: CASSETRGQAGSPLHF; CDR3 DNA: TGTGCCAGCAGTGAAACTAGAGGACAGGCGGGATCACCCCTCCACTTT
D gene: TRBD1; V gene: TRBV12-5; J gene: TRBJ1-4; clone size: -; CDR3 protein: CASGKGQGDEKLFF; CDR3 DNA: TGTGCTAGTGGGAAGGGACAGGGGGATGAAAAACTGTTTTTT
D gene: -; V gene: TRBV9; J gene: TRBJ2-5; clone size: -; CDR3 protein: CASSVGLEGAFPETQYF; CDR3 DNA: TGTGCCAGCAGCGTAGGATTGGAGGGGGCTTTCCCAGAGACCCAGTACTTC
D gene: TRBD1; V gene: TRBV19; J gene: TRBJ2-2; clone size: -; CDR3 protein: CASSIRTGSTGELFF; CDR3 DNA: TGTGCCAGTAGTATTCGGACAGGGAGCACCGGGGAGCTGTTTTTT
D gene: -; V gene: TRBV6-5; J gene: TRBJ2-7; clone size: once; CDR3 protein: CASSYFFSFPAYEQYF; CDR3 DNA: TGTGCCAGCAGTTACTTTTTCTCTTTTCCTGCCTACGAGCAGTACTTC
D gene: TRBD1; V gene: TRBV11-1; J gene: TRBJ2-7; clone size: few; CDR3 protein: CASSLVTGVNYEQYF; CDR3 DNA: TGTGCCAGCAGCTTAGTCACAGGGGTAAACTACGAGCAGTACTTC
D gene: TRBD1; V gene: TRBV12-5; J gene: TRBJ1-5; clone size: -; CDR3 protein: CASGLVQGGFGNQPQHF; CDR3 DNA: TGTGCTAGTGGTTTGGTACAGGGGGGATTTGGCAATCAGCCCCAGCATTTT
D gene: TRBD1; V gene: TRBV7-2; J gene: TRBJ2-7; clone size: -; CDR3 protein: CASSLGTGTYEQYF; CDR3 DNA: TGTGCCAGCAGCTTAGGGACAGGGACCTACGAGCAGTACTTC